One T cell receptor beta chain is described in this entry. The antigen is not known. Profiling relied on immunoSEQ multiplex PCR, and the TCRdb table lists in-frame clones only, not all of them. This sample has approximately 67,000 clones, with under 85% found just once. This specimen comes from a study of OX40 agonist ivuxolimab in advanced cancers. Study-wide background: Patients were treated with ivuxolimab, an agonistic anti-OX40 (CD134) antibody. Study-level points and caveats: At 0.1 to 3.0 mg/kg and by week 6, CD4+ and CD8+ T cells in the blood had expanded clonally.

From germline, CDR1 is LNHDA and CDR2 SQIVND (reference sequence). There are 15 residues in the CDR3. Trimming removed 3 bases from V and 0 bases from J, with 11 bases in between. The TCR sequence derives from an adult with an advanced solid tumor such as melanoma, head and neck, liver or kidney cancer. The specimen comprised CD4+ or CD8+ T cells sorted from blood, sampled in a trial of the OX40 agonist ivuxolimab. J is TRBJ1-1 and V is TRBV19, with a tentative D call TRBD1 (6 bases). The CDR3 DNA reads TGTGCCAGTAGTATTGGACAGAACCTGAACACTGAAGCTTTCTTT. It yields the protein CASSIGQNLNTEAFF.